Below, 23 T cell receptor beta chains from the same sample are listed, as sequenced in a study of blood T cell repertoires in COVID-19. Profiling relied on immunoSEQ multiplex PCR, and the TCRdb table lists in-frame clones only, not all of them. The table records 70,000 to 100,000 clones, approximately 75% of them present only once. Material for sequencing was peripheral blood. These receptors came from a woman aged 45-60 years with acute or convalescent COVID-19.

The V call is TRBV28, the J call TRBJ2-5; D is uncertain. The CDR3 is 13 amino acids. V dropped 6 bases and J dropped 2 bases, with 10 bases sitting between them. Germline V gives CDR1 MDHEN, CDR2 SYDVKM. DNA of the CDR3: TGTGCCAGCAGGAGACAATTACAAGAGACCCAGTACTTC. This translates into CASRRQLQETQYF.

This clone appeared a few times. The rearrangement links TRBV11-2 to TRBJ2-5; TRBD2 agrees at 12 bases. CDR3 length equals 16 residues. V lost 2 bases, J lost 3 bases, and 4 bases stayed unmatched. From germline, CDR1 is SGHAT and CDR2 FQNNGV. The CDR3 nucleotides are TGTGCCAGCAGCTTATCTGCTAGCGGGGGGGAAGAGACCCAGTACTTC. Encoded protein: CASSLSASGGEETQYF. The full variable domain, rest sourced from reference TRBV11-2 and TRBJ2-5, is EAGVAQSPRYKIIEKRQSVAFWCNPISGHATLYWYQQILGQGPKLLIQFQNNGVVDDSQLPKDRFSAERLKGVDSTLKIQPAKLEDSAVYLCASSLSASGGEETQYFGPGTRLLVL.

CDR3 sequence reads: CASSLGLQGNQPQHF. CDR3 DNA: TGTGCCAGCAGCTTAGGCCTGCAGGGTAATCAGCCCCAGCATTTT. The rearrangement uses TRBV13 and TRBJ1-5; TRBD1 might be the D (5 bases). The ends were cut back, 0 bases at V and 4 bases at J, with 10 bases in the middle. This CDR3 is built from 15 residues. In germline, CDR1 is PRHDT, CDR2 FYEKMQ (reference sequence).

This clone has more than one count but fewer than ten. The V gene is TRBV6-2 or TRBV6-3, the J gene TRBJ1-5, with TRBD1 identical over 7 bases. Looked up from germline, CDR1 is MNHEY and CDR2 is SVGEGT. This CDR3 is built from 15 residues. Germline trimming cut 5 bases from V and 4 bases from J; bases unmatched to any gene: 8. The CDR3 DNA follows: TGTGCCAGCAGTCCGGGACAGCCCTTGAATCAGCCCCAGCATTTT. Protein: CASSPGQPLNQPQHF.

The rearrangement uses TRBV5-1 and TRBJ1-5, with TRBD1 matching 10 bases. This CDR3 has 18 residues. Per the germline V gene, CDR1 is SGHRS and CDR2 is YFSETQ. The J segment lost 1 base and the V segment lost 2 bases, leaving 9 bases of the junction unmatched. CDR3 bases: TGCGCCAGCAGCTTAGGGACAGGGGTCGGTTGGAGCAATCAGCCCCAGCATTTT. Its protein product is CASSLGTGVGWSNQPQHF.

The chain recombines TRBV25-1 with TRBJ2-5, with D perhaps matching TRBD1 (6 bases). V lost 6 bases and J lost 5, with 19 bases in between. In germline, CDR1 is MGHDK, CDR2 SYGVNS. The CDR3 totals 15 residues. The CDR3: CASSPIGKGVETQYF. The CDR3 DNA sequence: TGTGCCAGCAGCCCGATAGGAAAGGGGGTGGAGACCCAGTACTTC.

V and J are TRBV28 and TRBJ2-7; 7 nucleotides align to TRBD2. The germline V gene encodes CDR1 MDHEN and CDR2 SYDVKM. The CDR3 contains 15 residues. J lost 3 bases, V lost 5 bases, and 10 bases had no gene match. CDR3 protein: CASSPGGGPIYEQYF. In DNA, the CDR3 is TGTGCCAGCAGTCCGGGCGGGGGTCCGATCTACGAGCAGTACTTC.

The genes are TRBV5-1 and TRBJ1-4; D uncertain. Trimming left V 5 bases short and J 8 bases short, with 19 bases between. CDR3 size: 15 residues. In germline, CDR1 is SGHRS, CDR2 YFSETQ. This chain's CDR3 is CASSDPSAGSEKLFF. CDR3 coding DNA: TGCGCCAGCAGTGACCCCTCGGCAGGATCCGAAAAACTGTTTTTT.

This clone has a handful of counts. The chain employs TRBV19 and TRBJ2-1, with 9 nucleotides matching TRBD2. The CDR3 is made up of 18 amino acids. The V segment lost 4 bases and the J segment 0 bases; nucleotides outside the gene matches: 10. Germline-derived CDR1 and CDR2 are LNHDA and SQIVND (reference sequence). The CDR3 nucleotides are TGTGCCAGTAGTAATAGCGGGGGCTTGAGGCGCTCCTACAATGAGCAGTTCTTC. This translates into CASSNSGGLRRSYNEQFF.

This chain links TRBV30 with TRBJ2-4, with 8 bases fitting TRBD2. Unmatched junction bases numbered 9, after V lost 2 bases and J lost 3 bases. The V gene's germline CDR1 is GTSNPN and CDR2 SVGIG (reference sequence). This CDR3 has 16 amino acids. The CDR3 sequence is CAWSLGGSGVKNIQYF. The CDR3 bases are TGTGCCTGGAGTCTGGGGGGTAGCGGGGTCAAAAACATTCAGTACTTC.

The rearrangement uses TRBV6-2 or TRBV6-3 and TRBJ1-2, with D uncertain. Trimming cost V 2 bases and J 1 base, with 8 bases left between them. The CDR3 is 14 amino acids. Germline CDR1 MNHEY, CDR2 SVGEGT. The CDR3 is CASSYRRGNYGYTF. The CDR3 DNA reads TGTGCCAGCAGTTACCGTCGAGGTAACTATGGCTACACCTTC.

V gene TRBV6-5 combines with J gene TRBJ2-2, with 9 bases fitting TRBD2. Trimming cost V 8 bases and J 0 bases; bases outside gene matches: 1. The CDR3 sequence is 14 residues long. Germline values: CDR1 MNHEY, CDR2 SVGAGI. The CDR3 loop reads CASAGGPNTGELFF. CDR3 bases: TGTGCCAGCGCGGGGGGGCCGAACACCGGGGAGCTGTTTTTT.

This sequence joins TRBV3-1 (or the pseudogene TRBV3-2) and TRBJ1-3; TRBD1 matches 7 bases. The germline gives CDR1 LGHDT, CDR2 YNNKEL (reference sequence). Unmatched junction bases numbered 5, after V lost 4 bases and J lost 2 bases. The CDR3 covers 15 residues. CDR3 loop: CASSPDRVAGNTIYF. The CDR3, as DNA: TGTGCCAGCAGCCCCGACAGGGTCGCTGGAAACACCATATATTTT.

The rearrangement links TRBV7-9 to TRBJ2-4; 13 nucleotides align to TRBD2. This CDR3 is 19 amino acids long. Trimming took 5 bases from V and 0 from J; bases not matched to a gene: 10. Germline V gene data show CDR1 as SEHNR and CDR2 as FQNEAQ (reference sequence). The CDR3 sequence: CASSPRTSGGLLAKNIQYF. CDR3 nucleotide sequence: TGTGCCAGCAGCCCCCGGACTAGCGGGGGCCTACTAGCCAAAAACATTCAGTACTTC.

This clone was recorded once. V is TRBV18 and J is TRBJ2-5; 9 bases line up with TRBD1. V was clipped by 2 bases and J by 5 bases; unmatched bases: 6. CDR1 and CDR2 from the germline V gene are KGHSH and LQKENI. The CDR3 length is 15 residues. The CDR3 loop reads CASSPKRGTGETQYF. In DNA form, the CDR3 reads TGTGCCAGCTCACCAAAACGCGGGACAGGGGAGACCCAGTACTTC.

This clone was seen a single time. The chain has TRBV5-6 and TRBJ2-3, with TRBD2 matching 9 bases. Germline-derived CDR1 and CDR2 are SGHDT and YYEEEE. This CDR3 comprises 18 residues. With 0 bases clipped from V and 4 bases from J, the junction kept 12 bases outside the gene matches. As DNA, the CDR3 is TGTGCCAGCAGCTTGGCGGCGGGGGGGTGGTACAACCCAGATACGCAGTATTTT. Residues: CASSLAAGGWYNPDTQYF.

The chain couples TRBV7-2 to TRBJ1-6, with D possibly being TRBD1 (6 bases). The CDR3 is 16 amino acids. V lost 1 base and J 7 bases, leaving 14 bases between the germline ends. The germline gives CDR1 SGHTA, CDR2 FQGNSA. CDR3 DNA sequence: TGTGCCAGCAGCTTAGTCGGGGGGCCAAGGAATTCACCCCTCCACTTT. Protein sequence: CASSLVGGPRNSPLHF.

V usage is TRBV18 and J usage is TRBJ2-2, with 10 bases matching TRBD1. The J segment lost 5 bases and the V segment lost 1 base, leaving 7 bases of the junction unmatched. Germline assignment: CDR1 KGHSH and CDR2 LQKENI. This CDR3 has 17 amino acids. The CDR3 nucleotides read TGTGCCAGCTCACCACTCTGGGACAGGGGCGAAACCGGGGAGCTGTTTTTT. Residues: CASSPLWDRGETGELFF.

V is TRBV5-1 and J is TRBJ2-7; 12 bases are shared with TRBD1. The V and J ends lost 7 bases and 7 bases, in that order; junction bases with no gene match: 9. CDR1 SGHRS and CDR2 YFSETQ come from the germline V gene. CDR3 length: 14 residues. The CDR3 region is CASRPGTGGWEQYF. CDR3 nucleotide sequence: TGCGCCAGCCGCCCCGGGACAGGGGGCTGGGAGCAGTACTTC.

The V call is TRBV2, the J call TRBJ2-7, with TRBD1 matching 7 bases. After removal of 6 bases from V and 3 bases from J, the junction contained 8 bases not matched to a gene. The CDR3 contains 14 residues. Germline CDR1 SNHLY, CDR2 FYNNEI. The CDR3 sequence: CASRVGQRSYEQYF. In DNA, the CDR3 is TGTGCCAGCAGAGTGGGACAGCGGAGCTACGAGCAGTACTTC.

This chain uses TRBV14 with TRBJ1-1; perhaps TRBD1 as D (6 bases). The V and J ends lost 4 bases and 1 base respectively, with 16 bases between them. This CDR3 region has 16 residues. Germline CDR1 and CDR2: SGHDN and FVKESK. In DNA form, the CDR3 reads TGTGCCAGCAGCCCTTTCGGCAGGGGTGGGAACACTGAAGCTTTCTTT. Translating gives CASSPFGRGGNTEAFF.

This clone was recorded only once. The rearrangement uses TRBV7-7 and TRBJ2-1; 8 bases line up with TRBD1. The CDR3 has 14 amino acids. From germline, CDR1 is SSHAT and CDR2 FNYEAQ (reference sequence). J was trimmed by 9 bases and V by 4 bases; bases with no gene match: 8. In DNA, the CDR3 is TGTGCCAGCAGCTCCCGGACAGGGACGAGTGAGCAGTTCTTC. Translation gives CASSSRTGTSEQFF.

Written as DNA, the CDR3 is TGTGCCAGCAGTCCGTTGGGACAGAAGAACACTGAAGCTTTCTTT. Translation: CASSPLGQKNTEAFF. The chain recombines TRBV6-5 with TRBJ1-1; 7 bases match TRBD1. The CDR3 is 15 amino acids. V was clipped by 5 bases and J by 1 base; unmatched bases: 7. Germline V gives CDR1 MNHEY, CDR2 SVGAGI.